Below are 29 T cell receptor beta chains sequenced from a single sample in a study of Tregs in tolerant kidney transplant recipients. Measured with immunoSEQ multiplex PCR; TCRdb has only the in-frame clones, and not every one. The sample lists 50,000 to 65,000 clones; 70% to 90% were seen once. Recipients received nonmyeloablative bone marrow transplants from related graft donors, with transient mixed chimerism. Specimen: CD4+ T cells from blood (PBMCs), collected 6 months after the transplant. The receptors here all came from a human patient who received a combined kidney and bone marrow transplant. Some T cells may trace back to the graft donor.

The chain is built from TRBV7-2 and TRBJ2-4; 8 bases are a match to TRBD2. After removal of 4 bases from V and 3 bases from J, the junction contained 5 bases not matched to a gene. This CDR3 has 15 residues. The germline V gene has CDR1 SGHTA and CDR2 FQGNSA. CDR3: CASSWLAGGKNIQYF. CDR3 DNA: TGTGCCAGCAGCTGGCTCGCGGGAGGCAAAAACATTCAGTACTTC. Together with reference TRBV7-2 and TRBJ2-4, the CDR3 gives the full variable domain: GAGVSQSPSNKVTEKGKDVELRCDPISGHTALYWYRQSLGQGLEFLIYFQGNSAPDKSGLPSDRFSAERTGGSVSTLTIQRTQQEDSAVYLCASSWLAGGKNIQYFGAGTRLSVL.

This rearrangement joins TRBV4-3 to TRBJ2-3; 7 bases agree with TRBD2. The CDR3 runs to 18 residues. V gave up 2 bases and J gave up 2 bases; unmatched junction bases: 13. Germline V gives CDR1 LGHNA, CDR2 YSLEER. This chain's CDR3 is CASSQYRPSAGVTDTQYF. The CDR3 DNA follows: TGCGCCAGCAGCCAATACCGCCCATCGGCGGGAGTCACAGATACGCAGTATTTT.

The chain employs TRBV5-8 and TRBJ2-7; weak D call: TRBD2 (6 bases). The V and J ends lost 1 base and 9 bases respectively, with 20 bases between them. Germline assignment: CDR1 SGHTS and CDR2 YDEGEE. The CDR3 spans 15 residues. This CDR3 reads CASSLPLGGSKGQYF. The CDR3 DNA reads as TGTGCCAGCAGCTTGCCCCTGGGGGGATCCAAGGGGCAGTACTTC.

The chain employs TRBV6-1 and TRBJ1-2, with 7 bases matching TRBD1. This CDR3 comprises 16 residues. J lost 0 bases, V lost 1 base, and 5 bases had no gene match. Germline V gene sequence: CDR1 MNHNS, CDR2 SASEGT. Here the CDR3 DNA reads TGTGCCAGCAGTGAAGTGGGACAGCTAGCTAACTATGGCTACACCTTC. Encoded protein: CASSEVGQLANYGYTF.

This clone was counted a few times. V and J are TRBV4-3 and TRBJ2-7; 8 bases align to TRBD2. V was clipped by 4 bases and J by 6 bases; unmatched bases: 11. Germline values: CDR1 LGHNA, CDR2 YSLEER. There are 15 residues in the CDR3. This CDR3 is CASSLHRSGSLEQYF. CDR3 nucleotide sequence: TGCGCCAGCAGCCTTCATAGGAGCGGGAGCCTCGAGCAGTACTTC.

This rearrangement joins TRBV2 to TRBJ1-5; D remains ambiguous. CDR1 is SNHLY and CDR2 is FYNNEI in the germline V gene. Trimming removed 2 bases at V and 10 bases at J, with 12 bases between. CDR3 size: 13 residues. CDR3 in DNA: TGTGCCAGCAGTGAAACAGATCGGCCACCCCAGCATTTT. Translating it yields CASSETDRPPQHF.

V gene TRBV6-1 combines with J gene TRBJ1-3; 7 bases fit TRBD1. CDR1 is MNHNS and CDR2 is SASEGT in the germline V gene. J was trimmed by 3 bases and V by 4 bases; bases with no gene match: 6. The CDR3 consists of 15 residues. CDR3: CASSVGTVFGNTIYF. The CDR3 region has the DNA TGTGCCAGCAGTGTCGGGACAGTCTTTGGAAACACCATATATTTT.

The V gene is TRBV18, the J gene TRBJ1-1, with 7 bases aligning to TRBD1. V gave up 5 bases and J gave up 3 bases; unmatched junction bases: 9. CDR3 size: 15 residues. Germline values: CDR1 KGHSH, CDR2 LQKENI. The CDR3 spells CASSSVQGSYTEAFF. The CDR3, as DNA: TGTGCCAGCTCATCCGTACAGGGGTCGTACACTGAAGCTTTCTTT.

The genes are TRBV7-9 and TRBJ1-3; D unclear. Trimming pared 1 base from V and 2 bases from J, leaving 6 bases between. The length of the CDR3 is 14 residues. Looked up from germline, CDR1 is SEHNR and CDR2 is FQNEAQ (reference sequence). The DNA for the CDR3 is TGTGCCAGCAGCTTAGGTCAGACTGGAAACACCATATATTTT. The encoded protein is CASSLGQTGNTIYF.

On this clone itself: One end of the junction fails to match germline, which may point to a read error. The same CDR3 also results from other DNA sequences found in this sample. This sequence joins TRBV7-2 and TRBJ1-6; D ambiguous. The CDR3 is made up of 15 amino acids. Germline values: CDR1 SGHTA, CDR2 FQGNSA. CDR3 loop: CASSLRRRLNSPLHF. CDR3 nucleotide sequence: TGTGCCAGCAGCCTAAGGCGCAGACTTAATTCCCCCCTCCACTTT. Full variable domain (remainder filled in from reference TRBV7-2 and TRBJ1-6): GAGVSQSPSNKVTEKGKDVELRCDPISGHTALYWYRQSLGQGLEFLIYFQGNSAPDKSGLPSDRFSAERTGGSVSTLTIQRTQQEDSAVYLCASSLRRRLNSPLHFGNGTRLTVT.

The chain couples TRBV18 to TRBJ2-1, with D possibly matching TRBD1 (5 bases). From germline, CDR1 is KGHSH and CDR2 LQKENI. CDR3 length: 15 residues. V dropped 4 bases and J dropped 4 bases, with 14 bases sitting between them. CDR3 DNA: TGTGCCAGCTCACAAGGACAACTCAAATACAATGAGCAGTTCTTC. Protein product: CASSQGQLKYNEQFF.

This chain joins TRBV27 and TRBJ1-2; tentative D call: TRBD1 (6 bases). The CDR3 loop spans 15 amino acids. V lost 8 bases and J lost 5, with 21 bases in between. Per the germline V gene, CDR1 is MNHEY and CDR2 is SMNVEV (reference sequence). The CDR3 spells CASSFTMGGGYGYTF. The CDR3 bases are TGTGCCAGCTCGTTTACGATGGGAGGGGGTTATGGCTACACCTTC.

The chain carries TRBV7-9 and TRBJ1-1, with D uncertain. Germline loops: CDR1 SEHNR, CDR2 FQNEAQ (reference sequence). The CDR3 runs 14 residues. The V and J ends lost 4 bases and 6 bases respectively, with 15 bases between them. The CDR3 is CASSSTARRAEAFF. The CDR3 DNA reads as TGTGCCAGCAGCTCGACGGCGCGGCGGGCTGAAGCTTTCTTT. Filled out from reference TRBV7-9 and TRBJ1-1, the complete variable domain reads DTGVSQNPRHKITKRGQNVTFRCDPISEHNRLYWYRQTLGQGPEFLTYFQNEAQLEKSRLLSDRFSAERPKGSFSTLEIQRTEQGDSAMYLCASSSTARRAEAFFGQGTRLTVV.

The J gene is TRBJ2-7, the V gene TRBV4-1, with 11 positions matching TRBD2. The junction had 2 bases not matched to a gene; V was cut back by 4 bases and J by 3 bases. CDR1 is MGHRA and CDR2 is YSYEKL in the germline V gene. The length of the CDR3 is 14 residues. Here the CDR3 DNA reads TGCGCCAGCAGCCGGGGACTAGCGGACTACGAGCAGTACTTC. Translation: CASSRGLADYEQYF.

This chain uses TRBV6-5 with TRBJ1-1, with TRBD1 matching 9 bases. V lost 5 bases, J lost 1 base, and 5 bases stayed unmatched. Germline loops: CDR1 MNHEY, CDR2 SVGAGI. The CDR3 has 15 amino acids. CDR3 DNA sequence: TGTGCCAGCAGTCGGGACAGGGAGGGGAACACTGAAGCTTTCTTT. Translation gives CASSRDREGNTEAFF.

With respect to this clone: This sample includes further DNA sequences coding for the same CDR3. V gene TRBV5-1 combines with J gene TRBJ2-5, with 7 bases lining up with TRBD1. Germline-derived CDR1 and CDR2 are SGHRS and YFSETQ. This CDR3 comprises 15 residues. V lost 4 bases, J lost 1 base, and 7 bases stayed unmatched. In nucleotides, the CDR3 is TGCGCCAGCAGCGGCCGGGACAGAGTCCAAGAGACCCAGTACTTC. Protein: CASSGRDRVQETQYF. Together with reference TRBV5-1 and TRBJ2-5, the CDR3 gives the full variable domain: KAGVTQTPRYLIKTRGQQVTLSCSPISGHRSVSWYQQTPGQGLQFLFEYFSETQRNKGNFPGRFSGRQFSNSRSEMNVSTLELGDSALYLCASSGRDRVQETQYFGPGTRLLVL.

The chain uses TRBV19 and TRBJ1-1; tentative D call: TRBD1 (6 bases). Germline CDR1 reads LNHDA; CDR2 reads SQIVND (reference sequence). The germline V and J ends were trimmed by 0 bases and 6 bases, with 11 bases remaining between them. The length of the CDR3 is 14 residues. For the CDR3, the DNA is TGTGCCAGTAGTATAGACAGGGGAGCGGCTGAAGCTTTCTTT. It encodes CASSIDRGAAEAFF. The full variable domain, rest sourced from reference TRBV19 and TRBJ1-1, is DGGITQSPKYLFRKEGQNVTLSCEQNLNHDAMYWYRQDPGQGLRLIYYSQIVNDFQKGDIAEGYSVSREKKESFPLTVTSAQKNPTAFYLCASSIDRGAAEAFFGQGTRLTVV.

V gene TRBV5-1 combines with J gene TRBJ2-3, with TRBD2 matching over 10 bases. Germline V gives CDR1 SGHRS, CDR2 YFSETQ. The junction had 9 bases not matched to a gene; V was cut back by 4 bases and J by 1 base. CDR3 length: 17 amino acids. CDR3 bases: TGCGCCAGCAGCCGGACTCCCCTAGCGGGGGGCACAGATACGCAGTATTTT. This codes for CASSRTPLAGGTDTQYF.

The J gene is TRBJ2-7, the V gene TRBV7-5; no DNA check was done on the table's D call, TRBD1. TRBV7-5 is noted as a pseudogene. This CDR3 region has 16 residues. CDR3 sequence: CVRSDPGQGITYEQYF. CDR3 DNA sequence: TGTGTCAGAAGCGATCCGGGACAGGGGATTACCTACGAGCAGTACTTC.

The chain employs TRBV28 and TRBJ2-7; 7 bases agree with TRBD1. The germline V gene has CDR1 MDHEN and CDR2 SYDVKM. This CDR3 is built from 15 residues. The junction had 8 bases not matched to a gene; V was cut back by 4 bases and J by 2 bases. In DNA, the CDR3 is TGTGCCAGCAGTTCGCCATCAGGGGGTCCCTACGAGCAGTACTTC. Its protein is CASSSPSGGPYEQYF. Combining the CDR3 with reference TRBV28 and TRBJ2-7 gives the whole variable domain DVKVTQSSRYLVKRTGEKVFLECVQDMDHENMFWYRQDPGLGLRLIYFSYDVKMKEKGDIPEGYSVSREKKERFSLILESASTNQTSMYLCASSSPSGGPYEQYFGPGTRLTVT.

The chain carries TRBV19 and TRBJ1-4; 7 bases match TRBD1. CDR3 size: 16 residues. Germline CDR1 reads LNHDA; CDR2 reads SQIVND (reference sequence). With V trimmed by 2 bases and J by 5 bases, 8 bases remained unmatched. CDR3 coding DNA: TGTGCCAGTAGTATACGATGGACAGGCTCCAATGAAAAACTGTTTTTT. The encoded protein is CASSIRWTGSNEKLFF.

The CDR3 DNA follows: TGTGCCAGCAGCTTTGGACCGGGACAGGGTGGGGAGGCTTTCTTT. It is translated as CASSFGPGQGGEAFF. The chain uses TRBV7-3 and TRBJ1-1; 9 bases agree with TRBD1. V shed 3 bases, J shed 11 bases, and the junction held 13 bases outside the gene matches. The CDR3 runs to 15 residues. Per the germline V gene, CDR1 is SGHTA and CDR2 is FQGTGA.

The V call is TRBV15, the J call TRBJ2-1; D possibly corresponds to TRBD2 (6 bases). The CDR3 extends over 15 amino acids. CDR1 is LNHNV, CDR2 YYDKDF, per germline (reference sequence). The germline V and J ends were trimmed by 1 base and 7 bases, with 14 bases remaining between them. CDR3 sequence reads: CATSRGRGKGNEQFF. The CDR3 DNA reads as TGTGCCACCAGCAGAGGTCGGGGGAAAGGGAATGAGCAGTTCTTC.

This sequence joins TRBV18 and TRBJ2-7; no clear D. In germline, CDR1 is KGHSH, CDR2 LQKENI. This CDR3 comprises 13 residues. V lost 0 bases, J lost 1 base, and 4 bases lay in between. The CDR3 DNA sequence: TGTGCCAGCTCACCACCAGCTTCCTACGAGCAGTACTTC. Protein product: CASSPPASYEQYF.

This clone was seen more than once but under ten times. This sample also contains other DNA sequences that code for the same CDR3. The chain's CDR3 is CASSPSDRGSETQYF. DNA of the CDR3: TGTGCCAGCTCACCGTCGGACAGGGGGAGCGAGACCCAGTACTTC. The rearrangement links TRBV18 to TRBJ2-5; 10 bases fit TRBD1. The CDR3 runs 15 residues. V shed 3 bases, J shed 5 bases, and the junction held 6 bases outside the gene matches. CDR1 and CDR2 (germline): KGHSH, LQKENI.

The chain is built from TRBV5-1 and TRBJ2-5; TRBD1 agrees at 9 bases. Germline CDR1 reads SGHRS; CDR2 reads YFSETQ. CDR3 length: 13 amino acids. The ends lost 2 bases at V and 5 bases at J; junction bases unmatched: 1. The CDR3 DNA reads TGCGCCAGCAGCTTTGGGACAGGGGAGACCCAGTACTTC. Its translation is CASSFGTGETQYF.

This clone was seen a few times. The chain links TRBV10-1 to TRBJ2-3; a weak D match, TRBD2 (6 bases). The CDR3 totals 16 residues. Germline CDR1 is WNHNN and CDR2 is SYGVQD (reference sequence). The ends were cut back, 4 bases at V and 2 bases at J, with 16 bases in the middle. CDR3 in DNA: TGCGCCAGCAGTGCGCTACGGGACTTCCACACAGATACGCAGTATTTT. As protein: CASSALRDFHTDTQYF.

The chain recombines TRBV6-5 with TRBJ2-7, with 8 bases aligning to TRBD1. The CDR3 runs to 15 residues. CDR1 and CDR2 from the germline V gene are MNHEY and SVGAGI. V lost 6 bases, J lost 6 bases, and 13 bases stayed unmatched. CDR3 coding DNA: TGTGCCAGCAGAGAGGCGGGACAGGTGGTAGTCGAGCAGTACTTC. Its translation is CASREAGQVVVEQYF.

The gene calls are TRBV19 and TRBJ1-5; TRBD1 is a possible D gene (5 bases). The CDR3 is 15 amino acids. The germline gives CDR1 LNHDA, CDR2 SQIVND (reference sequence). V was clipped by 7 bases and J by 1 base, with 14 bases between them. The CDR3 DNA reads TGTGCCAGTAACGATCTGGGGCTGAGCAATCAGCCCCAGCATTTT. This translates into CASNDLGLSNQPQHF.